A selection of T cell receptor beta chains follows, all from one sample in a study of blood T cell repertoires in COVID-19. Here immunoSEQ multiplex PCR was the method, and the copy in TCRdb shows in-frame clones only, minus some. The sample consists of 100,000 to 120,000 clones, about 80% of them appearing once. Sequencing was carried out using peripheral blood. Receptor source: a woman aged 40 to 50 with acute or convalescent COVID-19. CDR3s include the opening cysteine and the closing phenylalanine or tryptophan. The order of the fields is V gene, J gene, CDR3 protein.

v_call: TRBV7-2; j_call: TRBJ1-5; cdr3_aa: CASSRTGNRNQPQHF
v_call: TRBV7-9; j_call: TRBJ1-1; cdr3_aa: CASSFRVNTEAFF
v_call: TRBV6-2/TRBV6-3; j_call: TRBJ1-1; cdr3_aa: CASSRDRATEAFF
v_call: TRBV12-3/TRBV12-4; j_call: TRBJ1-1; cdr3_aa: CASSSGKNTEAFF
v_call: TRBV3-1/TRBV3-2; j_call: TRBJ2-3; cdr3_aa: CAVFGGGLTDTQYF
v_call: TRBV2; j_call: TRBJ1-1; cdr3_aa: CASSLSVEAFF
v_call: TRBV15; j_call: TRBJ1-2; cdr3_aa: CATSRDSIGYTF
v_call: TRBV2; j_call: TRBJ2-3; cdr3_aa: CASSESSGVFGTDTQYF
v_call: TRBV3-1/TRBV3-2; j_call: TRBJ1-4; cdr3_aa: CASSQGRRGRTNEKLFF
v_call: TRBV6-5; j_call: TRBJ1-2; cdr3_aa: CAASGVYGYTF